The 19 T cell receptor beta chains reported below all come from one sample, sequenced in a study of beta chain features in type 1 diabetes. Sequencing targeted expressed TCRB transcripts, as all isolated RNA had been reverse transcribed. Clones were read by immunoSEQ multiplex PCR, and TCRdb kept only the in-frame ones, dropping some. The sample consists of roughly 450,000 clones, about an eighth of them appearing once. The specimen was naive CD4+ T cells from blood. The receptors originated from a woman aged 18-29 years in good health.

This clone was picked up a small number of times. The chain is built from TRBV5-1 and TRBJ2-4; TRBD1 is a possible D gene (5 bases). Germline assignment: CDR1 SGHRS and CDR2 YFSETQ. V was cut by 1 base and J by 5 bases, with 13 bases left in between. The CDR3 runs to 15 residues. The CDR3 DNA reads TGCGCCAGCAGCTTGACTGGGCTGGGGCAAAACATTCAGTACTTC. Protein sequence: CASSLTGLGQNIQYF. Based on the CDR3 plus reference TRBV5-1 and TRBJ2-4, the full variable domain is KAGVTQTPRYLIKTRGQQVTLSCSPISGHRSVSWYQQTPGQGLQFLFEYFSETQRNKGNFPGRFSGRQFSNSRSEMNVSTLELGDSALYLCASSLTGLGQNIQYFGAGTRLSVL.

The chain joins TRBV23-1 to TRBJ1-1; no clear D gene. TRBV23-1 is given ORF status, its function remaining uncertain. The CDR3 is 9 amino acids. The CDR3 DNA follows: TGCAAGGTGAACACTGAAGCTTTCTTT. It yields the protein CKVNTEAFF.

The chain joins TRBV28 to TRBJ2-7; 10 nucleotides match TRBD1. In germline, CDR1 is MDHEN, CDR2 SYDVKM. The CDR3 sequence is 13 residues long. Trimming took 5 bases from V and 6 from J; bases not matched to a gene: 4. The CDR3 protein is CASSIRDRGEQYV. The CDR3 nucleotides read TGTGCCAGCAGTATCCGGGACAGGGGCGAGCAGTACGTC.

This clone was counted between two and nine times. This chain's CDR3 is CASSRALPDTQYF. CDR3 nucleotide sequence: TGCGCCAGCAGCCGCGCCTTACCAGATACGCAGTATTTT. The J gene is TRBJ2-3, the V gene TRBV4-3, with D unresolved. V was trimmed by 4 bases and J by 4 bases, leaving 9 bases between them. The CDR3 extends over 13 amino acids. Looked up from germline, CDR1 is LGHNA and CDR2 is YSLEER.

This sequence joins TRBV19 and TRBJ1-2; no reliable D call. CDR1 and CDR2 (germline): LNHDA, SQIVND (reference sequence). V was cut by 5 bases and J by 7 bases, with 11 bases left in between. CDR3 length equals 12 residues. The CDR3 sequence is CASSFTLSGYTF. CDR3 sequence (DNA): TGTGCCAGTAGTTTCACCCTCTCTGGCTACACCTTC.

The chain employs TRBV7-2 and TRBJ2-5; weak D call: TRBD1 (6 bases). Germline CDR1 is SGHTA and CDR2 is FQGNSA. V was clipped by 1 base and J by 3 bases, with 12 bases between them. This CDR3 spans 15 amino acids. The CDR3 coding sequence is TGTGCCAGCAGCTTAGGAGACAGGTCGGAAGAGACCCAGTACTTC. This codes for CASSLGDRSEETQYF. The full variable domain, in which reference TRBV7-2 and TRBJ2-5 provide the parts outside the CDR3, is GAGVSQSPSNKVTEKGKDVELRCDPISGHTALYWYRQSLGQGLEFLIYFQGNSAPDKSGLPSDRFSAERTGGSVSTLTIQRTQQEDSAVYLCASSLGDRSEETQYFGPGTRLLVL.

V and J are TRBV7-2 and TRBJ2-5; D unresolved. Germline V gene lookup returns CDR1 SGHTA and CDR2 FQGNSA. The CDR3 has 12 residues. Trimming left V 5 bases short and J 4 bases short, with 8 bases between. The chain's CDR3 is CASSLGTETQYF. The CDR3 DNA reads as TGTGCCAGCAGCCTTGGCACAGAGACCCAGTACTTC.

This clone was observed a handful of times. The chain recombines TRBV30 with TRBJ2-6; the D is unclear. The CDR3 has 15 residues. V gave up 0 bases and J gave up 2 bases, with 8 bases separating them. The germline V gene encodes CDR1 GTSNPN and CDR2 SVGIG (reference sequence). CDR3 coding DNA: TGTGCCTGGAGTGTCGGGTGGGCTGGGGCCAACGTCCTGACTTTC. Its translation: CAWSVGWAGANVLTF.

This chain connects TRBV4-3 to TRBJ1-1; the D is unclear. Trimming took 1 base from V and 1 from J, leaving 10 bases between them. The germline V gene encodes CDR1 LGHNA and CDR2 YSLEER. This CDR3 contains 15 residues. The CDR3 loop reads CASSQVDIRNTEAFF. For the CDR3, the DNA is TGCGCCAGCAGCCAAGTCGACATCCGGAACACTGAAGCTTTCTTT.

The gene calls are TRBV6-6 and TRBJ1-1; D remains ambiguous. The CDR3 loop spans 13 amino acids. Trimming took off 8 bases at V and 3 bases at J, with 13 bases between the two ends. CDR1 is MNHNY, CDR2 SVGAGI, per germline (reference sequence). CDR3 DNA: TGTGCCAGCTCGGATATCGGGGACACTGAAGCTTTCTTT. Its translation is CASSDIGDTEAFF.

The rearrangement joins TRBV2 to TRBJ2-1, with 11 bases fitting TRBD2. CDR3 size: 14 residues. Looked up from germline, CDR1 is SNHLY and CDR2 is FYNNEI. V lost 8 bases to trimming and J lost 7 bases; unmatched junction nucleotides: 7. CDR3 sequence: CASDLAGGGNEQFF. The CDR3 DNA reads TGTGCCAGCGACCTAGCGGGAGGAGGGAATGAGCAGTTCTTC. The entire variable domain, with the rest obtained from reference TRBV2 and TRBJ2-1, is as follows: EPEVTQTPSHQVTQMGQEVILRCVPISNHLYFYWYRQILGQKVEFLVSFYNNEISEKSEIFDDQFSVERPDGSNFTLKIRSTKLEDSAMYFCASDLAGGGNEQFFGPGTRLTVL.

CDR3 protein: CASSLGRTDLIGQFF. CDR3 DNA sequence: TGCGCCAGCAGCTTGGGACGGACGGATCTTATCGGGCAGTTCTTC. This chain uses TRBV5-1 with TRBJ2-1; D gene ambiguous. V lost 0 bases and J 12 bases, leaving 19 bases between the germline ends. The CDR3 extends over 15 amino acids. The germline gives CDR1 SGHRS, CDR2 YFSETQ.

This clone was counted only a few times. The rearrangement links TRBV5-1 to TRBJ2-5; D ambiguous. Trimming left V 2 bases short and J 5 bases short, with 13 bases between. Germline values: CDR1 SGHRS, CDR2 YFSETQ. The CDR3 spans 14 residues. The CDR3: CASSLQTSSETQYF. DNA for the CDR3: TGCGCCAGCAGCTTACAGACGTCTTCCGAGACCCAGTACTTC.

On this clone: This same CDR3 is encoded by further DNA sequences in the sample. The chain links TRBV29-1 to TRBJ1-2; 9 nucleotides agree with TRBD1. Germline lookup yields CDR1 SQVTM and CDR2 ANQGSEA. After removal of 4 bases from V and 4 bases from J, the junction contained 1 base not matched to a gene. This CDR3 is 12 amino acids long. The CDR3 DNA reads TGCAGCGTTGGGGACAGGGCCTATGGCTACACCTTC. This encodes CSVGDRAYGYTF.

This clone has only a few counts. The chain uses TRBV19 and TRBJ2-1; D uncertain. This CDR3 is 11 amino acids long. V lost 5 bases and J 4 bases, leaving 3 bases between the germline ends. CDR1 is LNHDA and CDR2 is SQIVND in the germline V gene (reference sequence). CDR3 sequence (DNA): TGTGCCAGTAGTCGATACAATGAGCAGTTCTTC. Protein: CASSRYNEQFF.

This clone appeared a few times. V and J are TRBV6-6 and TRBJ2-1; 11 bases align to TRBD1. V shed 6 bases and J 5 bases; nucleotides not matched to a gene: 6. The CDR3 spans 15 residues. CDR1 MNHNY and CDR2 SVGAGI come from the germline V gene (reference sequence). CDR3 residues: CASRTGTGGDNEQFF. The CDR3, as DNA: TGTGCCAGCAGAACCGGGACAGGGGGAGACAATGAGCAGTTCTTC.

This clone came up a few times. The genes are TRBV15 and TRBJ2-1; tentatively, D is TRBD1 or TRBD2 (7 bases each). This CDR3 spans 16 amino acids. Germline V gene data show CDR1 as LNHNV and CDR2 as YYDKDF (reference sequence). V was shortened by 1 base and J by 7 bases, with 17 bases between the two germline ends. The CDR3, as DNA: TGTGCCACCAGCAGAGGAGGGGGCGGGAGCGGTAATGAGCAGTTCTTC. Amino acids: CATSRGGGGSGNEQFF.

V and J are TRBV30 and TRBJ2-7; the match to TRBD1 covers 8 bases. The junction had 16 bases not matched to a gene; V was cut back by 1 base and J by 5 bases. The CDR3 sequence is 17 residues long. CDR1 and CDR2 from the germline V gene are GTSNPN and SVGIG (reference sequence). The CDR3 nucleotides are TGTGCCTGGAGTGCAAAGCATTATCAGGGGGCGGCGGACGAGCAGTACTTC. This codes for CAWSAKHYQGAADEQYF.

In DNA, the CDR3 is TGTGCCAGCAGCCAACCTACGGGGAACTCCTACAATGAGCAGTTCTTC. Protein product: CASSQPTGNSYNEQFF. The gene calls are TRBV14 and TRBJ2-1, with D possibly matching TRBD2 (5 bases). There are 16 residues in the CDR3. CDR1 is SGHDN, CDR2 FVKESK, per germline. Trimming stripped 2 bases from V and 0 bases from J, with 11 bases between.